One and the same sample provided the 9 T cell receptor beta chains below, sequenced in a study of Ad26.COV2.S vaccination and SARS-CoV-2 variants. Described treatment: approximately 18 received Ad26.COV2.S at low or high dose, single or two shots; several received placebo; per-sample allocation not given. Each sample was drawn 63 days after the first injection (of vaccine or placebo). The method was immunoSEQ multiplex PCR; TCRdb's version includes in-frame clones alone and lacks a portion of them. Among more than 250,000 clones listed, over 75% were seen once. Sequenced material: peripheral blood, taken in a trial of Ad26.COV2.S vaccine versus placebo. These receptors were taken from a person aged 18-60 years who received the Ad26.COV2.S COVID-19 vaccine or a placebo.

The J gene is TRBJ2-1, the V gene TRBV12-3 or TRBV12-4; D could derive from TRBD1 or TRBD2 (5 bases each). This CDR3 has 13 residues. V lost 4 bases to trimming and J lost 8 bases, with 12 bases between them. The CDR3 here is CASSSPMGDEQFF. The CDR3 DNA follows: TGTGCCAGCAGTTCCCCTATGGGGGATGAGCAGTTCTTC.

This chain joins TRBV7-8 and TRBJ1-6; 8 bases map to TRBD1. The CDR3 is 14 residues long. The germline gives CDR1 SGHVS, CDR2 FQNEAQ. The V gene end was trimmed by 1 base and the J gene end by 8 bases; junction bases not matched to a gene: 1. The CDR3 loop is CASSLVQGDSPLHF. The DNA for the CDR3 is TGTGCCAGCAGCTTAGTACAGGGGGATTCACCCCTCCACTTT.

The genes are TRBV30 and TRBJ2-1, with 7 nucleotides matching TRBD2. Trimming removed 5 bases from V and 4 bases from J; junction bases left unmatched: 11. From germline, CDR1 is GTSNPN and CDR2 SVGIG (reference sequence). The length of the CDR3 is 15 residues. CDR3 bases: TGTGCCTGGTCTGGATGGGCTAGCGGTTACAATGAGCAGTTCTTC. Translation gives CAWSGWASGYNEQFF.

V is TRBV20-1 and J is TRBJ2-6; the D is unclear. V was clipped by 3 bases and J by 1 base, with 1 base between them. Germline lookup yields CDR1 DFQATT and CDR2 SNEGSKA (reference sequence). The CDR3 is made up of 12 amino acids. CDR3 in DNA: TGCAGTGCTAGTTCTGGGGCCAACGTCCTGACTTTC. This translates into CSASSGANVLTF.

V gene TRBV29-1 combines with J gene TRBJ2-7; 11 bases match TRBD2. The CDR3 has 14 amino acids. Germline loops: CDR1 SQVTM, CDR2 ANQGSEA. Losses at the gene ends were 2 bases for V and 2 bases for J; bases not matched to a gene: 2. CDR3 in DNA: TGCAGCGTTGAACTAGCGGGAGGAACCTACGAGCAGTACTTC. This translates into CSVELAGGTYEQYF.

The chain recombines TRBV13 with TRBJ2-7; 8 nucleotides agree with TRBD2. Germline V gene data show CDR1 as PRHDT and CDR2 as FYEKMQ (reference sequence). Trimming took 6 bases from V and 5 from J; bases not matched to a gene: 9. There are 14 residues in the CDR3. The CDR3 is CASRGASGGDEQYF. CDR3 bases: TGTGCCAGCAGGGGGGCGTCGGGAGGGGACGAGCAGTACTTC.

The J gene is TRBJ1-3, the V gene TRBV6-4, with no clear D. Trimming cost V 3 bases and J 4 bases, with 13 bases left between them. The CDR3 consists of 15 residues. The germline V gene has CDR1 MRHNA and CDR2 SNTAGT. Here the CDR3 reads CASSEEGFSGNTIYF. The DNA for the CDR3 is TGTGCCAGCAGTGAGGAGGGATTTTCCGGAAACACCATATATTTT.

The chain uses TRBV19 and TRBJ2-3, with 10 bases that match TRBD2. The germline gives CDR1 LNHDA, CDR2 SQIVND (reference sequence). Trimming took 2 bases from V and 2 from J; bases not matched to a gene: 4. The CDR3 covers 16 residues. CDR3 loop: CASSILAGAITDTQYF. DNA of the CDR3: TGTGCCAGTAGTATACTAGCGGGGGCCATCACAGATACGCAGTATTTT.

V gene TRBV5-1 combines with J gene TRBJ2-2, with TRBD1 identical over 7 bases. The CDR3 runs 13 residues. After removal of 4 bases from V and 5 bases from J, the junction contained 2 bases not matched to a gene. CDR1 SGHRS and CDR2 YFSETQ come from the germline V gene. The CDR3 bases are TGCGCCAGCAGCAGGGACAGTACCGGGGAGCTGTTTTTT. Translation: CASSRDSTGELFF.